This T cell receptor (beta chain) was obtained from a study of neoadjuvant anti-PD-1 for oral cavity cancer. Study at large: Patients without progression received a fourth nivolumab dose around day 43, then surgical resection on days 50-56. Study-level findings and limits: Higher pretreatment blood Treg/Th17 ratios correlated with higher pretreatment blood and lower post-treatment tumor TCRbeta clonality.

Regarding this clone: Its specificity is unknown.

Data came from immunoSEQ multiplex PCR; TCRdb stores just in-frame clones and leaves some out. Of over 10,000 clones in the sample, over 50% were seen once. This TCR derives from a person between 35 and 79 years old with oral cavity squamous cell carcinoma. The input for sequencing was PBMCs, taken before nivolumab (anti-PD-1) treatment.

This chain's CDR3 is CASSAGTSGTNEQFF. The DNA for the CDR3 is TGTGCCAGCAGCGCCGGGACTAGCGGGACGAATGAGCAGTTCTTC. The chain carries TRBV7-9 and TRBJ2-1; 13 bases fit TRBD2. The CDR3 loop spans 15 amino acids. Germline V gives CDR1 SEHNR, CDR2 FQNEAQ (reference sequence). V trimming: 5 bases; J trimming: 7 bases; junction bases outside the gene matches: 5.